This TCR beta chain emerged from a study of blood T cell repertoires in COVID-19. Background on the study: PBMCs, B-cell-depleted T cells, or T cells provided the cDNA or gDNA that made up the material.

Germline V gives CDR1 SGHDT, CDR2 YYEEEE. The CDR3 spans 17 residues. Trimming removed 5 bases from V and 4 bases from J; junction bases left unmatched: 13. Profiled with immunoSEQ multiplex PCR; TCRdb holds only in-frame clones, not every one. The table records some 170,000 clones, 82% of them present only once. This rearrangement joins TRBV5-6 to TRBJ1-1, with 11 nucleotides matching TRBD1. Material for sequencing was peripheral blood. The receptor's source is a woman in her 70s with acute or convalescent COVID-19. The DNA of the CDR3 is TGTGCCAGCAGGTCCGGGACAGGGGGTTTGGTCGTCACTGAAGCTTTCTTT. Translation gives CASRSGTGGLVVTEAFF.